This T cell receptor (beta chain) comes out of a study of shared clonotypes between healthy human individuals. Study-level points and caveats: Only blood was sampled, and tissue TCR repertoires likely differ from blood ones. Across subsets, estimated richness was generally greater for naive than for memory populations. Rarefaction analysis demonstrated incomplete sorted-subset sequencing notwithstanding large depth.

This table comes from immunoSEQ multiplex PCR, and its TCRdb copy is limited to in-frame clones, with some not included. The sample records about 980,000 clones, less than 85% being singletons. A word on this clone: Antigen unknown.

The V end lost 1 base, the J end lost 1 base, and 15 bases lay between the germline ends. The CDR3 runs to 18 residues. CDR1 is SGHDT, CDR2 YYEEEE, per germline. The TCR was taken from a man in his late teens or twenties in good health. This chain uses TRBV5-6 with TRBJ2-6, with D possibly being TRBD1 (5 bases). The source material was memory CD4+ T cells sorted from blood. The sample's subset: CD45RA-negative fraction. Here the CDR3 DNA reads TGTGCCAGCAGCTTGCTTGCAGGGAAAAAGTCTGGGGCCAACGTCCTGACTTTC. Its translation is CASSLLAGKKSGANVLTF.